The clone carrying this T cell receptor (beta chain) has just a few counts. As yet, its antigen is unknown. This sample is part of a study of T cells after yellow fever vaccination. TCRdb used MiXCR to reprocess the 5' RACE reads, holding one entry per CDR3 protein. The sample lists hundreds of thousands of distinct CDR3 sequences, around 12% occurring once. Findings and limits, study-wide: Most primary-vaccination clones recurred post-booster (around 97% CD4, over 70% CD8).

CDR1 and CDR2 from the germline V gene are LGHNA and YSLEER. The V end lost 0 bases, the J end lost 8 bases, and 11 bases lay between the germline ends. This CDR3 comprises 14 residues. The TCR originated in a man aged 25 to 40 who received the YFV17D yellow fever vaccine. The chain is built from TRBV4-3 and TRBJ2-1, with D tentatively TRBD1 (5 bases). Sequences were derived from PBMCs, sampled on the day of the yellow fever booster vaccination. In DNA form, the CDR3 reads TGCGCCAGCAGCCAAGAAGGCAGGGCCCATGAGCAGTTCTTC. Residues: CASSQEGRAHEQFF.